A selection of T cell receptor beta chains follows, all from one sample in a study of blood T cell repertoires in COVID-19. Measured with immunoSEQ multiplex PCR; TCRdb has only the in-frame clones, and not every one. The sample lists about 500,000 clones, roughly nine tenths occurring once. The sequenced sample consisted of peripheral blood. These receptors all come from a man younger than 30 with COVID-19, enrolled during active disease. Both conserved end residues are trimmed from each CDR3.

12 TRBJ1-3 TRBV15 ATSRTGAGNTIY
13 TRBJ2-3 TRBV10-2 ASNERGGFSDTQY
15 TRBJ1-6 TRBV27 ASSLWAVSSYNSPLH
13 TRBJ2-1 TRBV6-2/TRBV6-3 ASSFTSGRSNEQF
13 TRBJ2-7 TRBV7-9 ASSPGRDRFVEQY
13 TRBJ2-1 TRBV27 ASSRGTGGRNEQF
12 TRBJ2-5 TRBV7-2 ASSPAVAAETQY
14 TRBJ2-1 TRBV6-4 ASSDSPFDTYNEQF
15 TRBJ2-7 TRBV11-3 ASSLDLADRVSDEQY
12 TRBJ2-5 TRBV11-3 ASSFSVSRETQY
13 TRBJ2-3 TRBV2 ASRPSASNTDTQY